The 10 T cell receptor beta chains given below trace back to one sample, sequenced in a study of OX40 agonist ivuxolimab in advanced cancers. The data were produced by immunoSEQ multiplex PCR, yet TCRdb's version contains in-frame clones alone and is incomplete. The sample yields approximately 60,000 clones, 85% to 90% seen once. Here the sequenced sample was CD4+ or CD8+ T cells sorted from blood, taken in a trial of the OX40 agonist ivuxolimab. The receptor set was obtained from an adult with an advanced solid tumor such as melanoma, head and neck, liver or kidney cancer.

The chain links TRBV29-1 to TRBJ1-1, with D hard to call. The germline V gene has CDR1 SQVTM and CDR2 ANQGSEA. Between the trimmed V and J ends, which lost 6 bases and 1 base, there was a span of 6 bases. The CDR3 contains 11 residues. The CDR3 here is CSVARNTEAFF. DNA of the CDR3: TGCAGCGTGGCGCGGAACACTGAAGCTTTCTTT.

V gene TRBV10-3 combines with J gene TRBJ2-3; maybe TRBD2 (5 bases). The germline gives CDR1 ENHRY, CDR2 SYGVKD. The ends were cut back, 7 bases at V and 2 bases at J, with 7 bases in the middle. The CDR3 covers 12 residues. The CDR3 sequence is CAITRVTDTQYF. In nucleotides, the CDR3 is TGTGCCATCACGCGGGTCACAGATACGCAGTATTTT.

This chain joins TRBV7-9 and TRBJ1-6; unclear D gene. This CDR3 has 13 amino acids. Germline CDR1 SEHNR, CDR2 FQNEAQ (reference sequence). V lost 4 bases to trimming and J lost 9 bases, with 10 bases between them. Here the CDR3 reads CASSSRVSSPLHF. In DNA form, the CDR3 reads TGTGCCAGCAGCTCACGAGTGTCTTCACCCCTCCACTTT.

This chain joins TRBV27 and TRBJ1-1; a weak D match, TRBD1 (5 bases). V lost 2 bases and J lost 3, with 10 bases in between. Germline V CDR1 and CDR2: MNHEY, SMNVEV (reference sequence). The CDR3 extends over 14 amino acids. The CDR3 protein is CASSLVQGYTEAFF. DNA for the CDR3: TGTGCCAGCAGTTTAGTGCAGGGATACACTGAAGCTTTCTTT.

The CDR3 bases are TGCGCCAGCAGCCAACGCGGCGGACAGAGACAAGAGACCCAGTACTTC. Its translation is CASSQRGGQRQETQYF. This chain links TRBV4-1 with TRBJ2-5; tentatively, D is TRBD1 (6 bases). Germline-derived CDR1 and CDR2 are MGHRA and YSYEKL. The CDR3 has 16 amino acids. V was clipped by 2 bases and J by 2 bases, with 15 bases between them.

V and J are TRBV19 and TRBJ1-5, with D possibly being TRBD1 (6 bases). CDR3 length equals 14 residues. Germline-derived CDR1 and CDR2 are LNHDA and SQIVND (reference sequence). V was clipped by 5 bases and J by 7 bases, with 15 bases between them. The CDR3 here is CASSPPGRGQPQHF. DNA of the CDR3: TGTGCCAGTAGTCCCCCGGGAAGGGGGCAGCCCCAGCATTTT.

This clone was seen only a few times. The V call is TRBV5-4, the J call TRBJ2-7; maybe TRBD2 (6 bases). Germline V gene data show CDR1 as SGHNT and CDR2 as YYREEE (reference sequence). The ends were cut back, 4 bases at V and 0 bases at J, with 14 bases in the middle. The CDR3 length is 15 residues. The CDR3, as DNA: TGTGCCAGCAGCGTCTGGCGGGGCCCCTCCTACGAGCAGTACTTC. Residues: CASSVWRGPSYEQYF.

This chain uses TRBV27 with TRBJ1-2, with D perhaps matching TRBD1 (6 bases). Germline assignment: CDR1 MNHEY and CDR2 SMNVEV (reference sequence). V was cut by 11 bases and J by 5 bases, with 18 bases left in between. CDR3 length: 13 residues. The CDR3 bases are TGTGCCGGACCACTGGGGGGCGCGTATGGCTACACCTTC. Translating it yields CAGPLGGAYGYTF.

V gene TRBV10-3 combines with J gene TRBJ2-3; tentative D call: TRBD2 (6 bases). Germline assignment: CDR1 ENHRY and CDR2 SYGVKD. The CDR3 is made up of 16 amino acids. V shed 6 bases and J shed 3 bases, with 19 bases lying between them. The CDR3 DNA is TGTGCCATCAGGGTTCCTATGGCGGGGAGAACAGATACGCAGTATTTT. Amino acid sequence: CAIRVPMAGRTDTQYF.

This clone occurred once. This sequence joins TRBV6-5 and TRBJ2-7; 10 bases align to TRBD2. The CDR3 runs to 16 residues. Looked up from germline, CDR1 is MNHEY and CDR2 is SVGAGI. J lost 3 bases, V lost 2 bases, and 7 bases had no gene match. DNA for the CDR3: TGTGCCAGCAGTTACGGTTCGGGACTAGCGCGCTACGAGCAGTACTTC. This encodes CASSYGSGLARYEQYF.